A single sample gave rise to the 3 T cell receptor beta chains below, sequenced in a study of blood T cell repertoires in COVID-19. Assay used: immunoSEQ multiplex PCR; TCRdb lists only in-frame clones, some missing. The table shows about 230,000 clones, with 80% to 90% occurring only once. The material sequenced was peripheral blood. The receptor set was obtained from a man aged 35-49 years with acute or convalescent COVID-19.

The genes are TRBV29-1 and TRBJ2-7; 8 bases are a match to TRBD2. The CDR3 loop spans 12 amino acids. Germline-derived CDR1 and CDR2 are SQVTM and ANQGSEA. V was clipped by 4 bases and J by 4 bases; unmatched bases: 3. The CDR3 spells CSVGTSGYEQYF. The CDR3 DNA follows: TGCAGCGTTGGTACTAGCGGATACGAGCAGTACTTC.

The chain recombines TRBV19 with TRBJ1-1, with TRBD1 identical over 9 bases. Germline V gives CDR1 LNHDA, CDR2 SQIVND (reference sequence). The CDR3 spans 15 residues. After removal of 9 bases from V and 0 bases from J, the junction contained 8 bases not matched to a gene. In nucleotides, the CDR3 is TGTGCCAGCCGAGGGACAGGGCTGATGAACACTGAAGCTTTCTTT. This encodes CASRGTGLMNTEAFF.

V is TRBV5-1 and J is TRBJ2-3; D not resolved. Germline values: CDR1 SGHRS, CDR2 YFSETQ. The CDR3 loop spans 13 amino acids. V lost 0 bases to trimming and J lost 2 bases, with 4 bases between them. CDR3 coding DNA: TGCGCCAGCAGCTTGGTCCACACAGATACGCAGTATTTT. It codes for CASSLVHTDTQYF.